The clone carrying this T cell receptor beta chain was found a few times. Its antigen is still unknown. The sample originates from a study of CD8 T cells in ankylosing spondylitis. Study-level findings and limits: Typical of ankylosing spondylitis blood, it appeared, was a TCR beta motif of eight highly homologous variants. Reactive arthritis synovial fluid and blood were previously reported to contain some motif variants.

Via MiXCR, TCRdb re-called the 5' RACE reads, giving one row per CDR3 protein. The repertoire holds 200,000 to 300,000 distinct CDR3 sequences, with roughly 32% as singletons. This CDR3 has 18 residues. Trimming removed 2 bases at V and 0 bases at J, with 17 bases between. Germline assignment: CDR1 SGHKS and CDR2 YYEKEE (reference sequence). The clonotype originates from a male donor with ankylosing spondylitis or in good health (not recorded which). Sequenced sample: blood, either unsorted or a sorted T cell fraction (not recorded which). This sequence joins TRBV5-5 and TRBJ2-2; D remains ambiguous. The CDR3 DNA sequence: TGTGCCAGCAGCTTCTCCCCCGGTCAGGCAGCGAACACCGGGGAGCTGTTTTTT. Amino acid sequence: CASSFSPGQAANTGELFF.